The 18 T cell receptor beta chains presented below share a single source sample, sequenced in a study of identifying expanded T cells in peripheral blood. The assay was immunoSEQ multiplex PCR, and TCRdb's table has in-frame clones only and misses some. This sample has approximately 120,000 clones, with roughly nine tenths found just once. The sample was blood. The receptors were gathered from a person aged 18 to 75 in good health.

V usage is TRBV28 and J usage is TRBJ2-7, with D possibly TRBD1 on 6 matching bases. Germline V lookup: CDR1 MDHEN, CDR2 SYDVKM. This CDR3 contains 17 residues. Trimming cost V 3 bases and J 4 bases, with 22 bases left between them. CDR3 residues: CASSFRLTGRGSYEQYF. The CDR3 nucleotides are TGTGCCAGCAGTTTTAGGCTGACAGGCCGGGGAAGTTACGAGCAGTACTTC.

The chain combines TRBV29-1 with TRBJ1-2; D might be TRBD1 (5 bases). V lost 4 bases and J 7 bases, leaving 13 bases between the germline ends. Germline V gene data show CDR1 as SQVTM and CDR2 as ANQGSEA. The CDR3 is made up of 12 amino acids. The DNA of the CDR3 is TGCAGCGTTGGTGGGGGGATTGGTGGCTACACCTTC. It codes for CSVGGGIGGYTF.

The chain links TRBV15 to TRBJ1-2; D is unresolved. The germline gives CDR1 LNHNV, CDR2 YYDKDF (reference sequence). The CDR3 contains 16 residues. Trimming removed 3 bases at V and 1 base at J, with 15 bases between. Here the CDR3 DNA reads TGTGCCACCAGCAGTGAAAAGGGCTTATTTAACTATGGCTACACCTTC. Protein sequence: CATSSEKGLFNYGYTF. Based on the CDR3 plus reference TRBV15 and TRBJ1-2, the full variable domain is DAMVIQNPRYQVTQFGKPVTLSCSQTLNHNVMYWYQQKSSQAPKLLFHYYDKDFNNEADTPDNFQSRRPNTSFCFLDIRSPGLGDTAMYLCATSSEKGLFNYGYTFGSGTRLTVV.

The DNA of the CDR3 is TGTGCCAGTAGTGCGCGGGGGTTCGAAGAGACCCAGTACTTC. The encoded protein is CASSARGFEETQYF. This chain connects TRBV19 to TRBJ2-5; 7 bases are shared with TRBD2. Losses at the gene ends were 5 bases for V and 3 bases for J; bases not matched to a gene: 6. CDR3 length: 14 residues. Germline CDR1 and CDR2: LNHDA and SQIVND (reference sequence).

This chain links TRBV18 with TRBJ1-5, with 8 nucleotides matching TRBD1. The V and J ends lost 4 bases and 0 bases, in that order; junction bases with no gene match: 5. The CDR3 is 16 amino acids. Germline V CDR1 and CDR2: KGHSH, LQKENI. Here the CDR3 DNA reads TGTGCCAGCTCACTGGGACAGGCAGATAGCAATCAGCCCCAGCATTTT. Translating gives CASSLGQADSNQPQHF.

V usage is TRBV5-6 and J usage is TRBJ1-3, with D uncertain. Looked up from germline, CDR1 is SGHDT and CDR2 is YYEEEE. The V end was cut by 4 bases, the J end by 0 bases, with 14 bases between. The CDR3 is 16 amino acids. The CDR3 protein is CASSISPGPSGNTIYF. The CDR3 DNA sequence: TGTGCCAGCAGCATATCTCCAGGCCCCTCTGGAAACACCATATATTTT.

This chain uses TRBV2 with TRBJ2-7; 7 bases match TRBD1. The germline V gene encodes CDR1 SNHLY and CDR2 FYNNEI. V trimming: 6 bases; J trimming: 0 bases; junction bases outside the gene matches: 5. This CDR3 spans 14 amino acids. CDR3 sequence reads: CASRADRTSYEQYF. CDR3 nucleotide sequence: TGTGCCAGCAGAGCGGACAGGACCTCCTACGAGCAGTACTTC.

This clone appeared a single time. The genes are TRBV6-5 and TRBJ2-5; 9 positions match TRBD1. Germline lookup yields CDR1 MNHEY and CDR2 SVGAGI. The junction had 7 bases not matched to a gene; V was cut back by 0 bases and J by 5 bases. The CDR3 totals 16 residues. CDR3 loop: CASSYSFATGGETQYF. DNA of the CDR3: TGTGCCAGCAGTTACTCGTTCGCGACAGGGGGGGAGACCCAGTACTTC.

This chain joins TRBV5-1 and TRBJ1-3; 11 nucleotides line up with TRBD1. CDR3 size: 17 residues. The V gene's germline CDR1 is SGHRS and CDR2 YFSETQ. Trimming removed 3 bases from V and 5 bases from J; junction bases left unmatched: 10. Here the CDR3 reads CASSYIGTGGNRNTIYF. The CDR3 DNA reads TGCGCCAGCAGCTATATAGGGACAGGGGGTAACCGAAACACCATATATTTT.

The chain has TRBV10-3 and TRBJ2-1, with D perhaps TRBD1 (5 bases). The CDR3 has 14 residues. Germline V gene lookup returns CDR1 ENHRY and CDR2 SYGVKD. The ends were cut back, 0 bases at V and 6 bases at J, with 9 bases in the middle. The CDR3: CAISESGDPNEQFF. The CDR3, as DNA: TGTGCCATCAGTGAGTCAGGGGATCCCAATGAGCAGTTCTTC.

The chain employs TRBV9 and TRBJ2-5; 8 bases agree with TRBD1. The germline V gene encodes CDR1 SGDLS and CDR2 YYNGEE. CDR3 length: 15 residues. The V segment lost 0 bases and the J segment 2 bases; nucleotides outside the gene matches: 3. CDR3 bases: TGTGCCAGCAGCGTAGGTGGACAGGGACAAGAGACCCAGTACTTC. Protein sequence: CASSVGGQGQETQYF.

In DNA, the CDR3 is TGTGCCAGCAGCCCGGGCCCCCTCGGAGATACGCAGTATTTT. It specifies CASSPGPLGDTQYF. The rearrangement uses TRBV11-3 and TRBJ2-3; D is undetermined. This CDR3 has 14 residues. The germline gives CDR1 SGHNT, CDR2 YENEEA. Trimming removed 5 bases at V and 5 bases at J, with 14 bases between.

This clone has only one observation. The rearrangement uses TRBV10-3 and TRBJ2-7; D remains ambiguous. Trimming left V 8 bases short and J 2 bases short, with 13 bases between. Germline lookup yields CDR1 ENHRY and CDR2 SYGVKD. The CDR3 extends over 13 amino acids. This CDR3 is CAIAAAGTYEQYF. The CDR3 DNA is TGTGCCATCGCGGCTGCAGGAACCTACGAGCAGTACTTC.

The chain couples TRBV10-3 to TRBJ1-5, with no clear D. Germline CDR1 reads ENHRY; CDR2 reads SYGVKD. The CDR3 has 14 amino acids. V lost 3 bases and J 0 bases, leaving 6 bases between the germline ends. The CDR3: CAISEGNSNQPQHF. CDR3 coding DNA: TGTGCCATCAGTGAAGGAAATAGCAATCAGCCCCAGCATTTT.

The chain joins TRBV15 to TRBJ1-2; D possibly corresponds to TRBD1 (5 bases). The length of the CDR3 is 15 residues. CDR1 LNHNV and CDR2 YYDKDF come from the germline V gene (reference sequence). V was cut by 0 bases and J by 6 bases, with 14 bases left in between. The CDR3, as DNA: TGTGCCACCAGCAGAGATGTGGGAGGGGAGGATGGCTACACCTTC. Residues: CATSRDVGGEDGYTF.

The chain combines TRBV5-4 with TRBJ2-3, with D unclear. CDR1 SGHNT and CDR2 YYREEE come from the germline V gene (reference sequence). Trimming stripped 0 bases from V and 2 bases from J, with 7 bases between. The CDR3 consists of 14 residues. CDR3 loop: CASSLGGTTDTQYF. CDR3 nucleotides: TGTGCCAGCAGCTTGGGGGGTACCACAGATACGCAGTATTTT.

This chain links TRBV11-2 with TRBJ2-1; 7 bases match TRBD2. Trimming took 7 bases from V and 2 from J; bases not matched to a gene: 17. Germline values: CDR1 SGHAT, CDR2 FQNNGV. The CDR3 is made up of 18 amino acids. This CDR3 reads CASTGGGTYRPTYNEQFF. In DNA form, the CDR3 reads TGTGCCAGCACTGGGGGGGGGACTTATAGGCCTACCTACAATGAGCAGTTCTTC. Complete variable domain (other parts from reference TRBV11-2 and TRBJ2-1): EAGVAQSPRYKIIEKRQSVAFWCNPISGHATLYWYQQILGQGPKLLIQFQNNGVVDDSQLPKDRFSAERLKGVDSTLKIQPAKLEDSAVYLCASTGGGTYRPTYNEQFFGPGTRLTVL.

The chain is built from TRBV7-9 and TRBJ2-7, with D possibly being TRBD1 (5 bases). This CDR3 region has 13 residues. Trimming took 2 bases from V and 3 from J, leaving 8 bases between them. Germline CDR1 is SEHNR and CDR2 is FQNEAQ (reference sequence). The CDR3 DNA follows: TGTGCCAGCAGCTTATCAGGGATCTACGAGCAGTACTTC. It specifies CASSLSGIYEQYF.